This T cell receptor (beta chain) came from a study of shared clonotypes between healthy human individuals. General study findings and limits: Sampling covered blood only; tissue repertoires likely differ.

With respect to this clone: Its antigen remains unknown.

Several immunoSEQ plates received, in even portions, the genomic DNA of each subset. Per sorted-subset replicate PCR, input was around 200 ng DNA, representing tens of thousands of T cell genomes. Sequenced by immunoSEQ multiplex PCR; TCRdb stores in-frame clones only, minus some. The sample gives around 1,000,000 clones, 70% to 85% of which show up once; approximately 0.9% is in the top ten. There are 15 residues in the CDR3. Germline V CDR1 and CDR2: SGHNT, YYREEE (reference sequence). V lost 4 bases to trimming and J lost 6 bases; unmatched junction nucleotides: 8. Those who donated were healthy HIV-negative adults, with no recent acute infections or vaccinations reported.

This TCR came from a man between 18 and 35 years old in good health. Some clones in this sample may be carry-over from other donors' samples. Sequenced sample: memory CD4+ T cells from PBMCs. Stated subset: CD45RA-negative fraction. V usage is TRBV5-4 and J usage is TRBJ1-4; 8 bases align to TRBD1. The CDR3 loop is CASSPTGAADEKLFF. CDR3 nucleotide sequence: TGTGCCAGCAGCCCGACAGGGGCTGCGGATGAAAAACTGTTTTTT.